This T cell receptor beta chain came from a study of radiotherapy plus CTLA-4 blockade in lung cancer. Comments on this clone: The antigen remains undetermined.

Sequencing used immunoSEQ multiplex PCR; TCRdb keeps in-frame clones, though not all of them. The repertoire holds tens of thousands of clones, approximately 82% seen once, with about 25% in the top ten. General study results and limits: The best predictor of response was reported to be early blood T cell clone dynamics, with interferon-beta. There was expansion of tumor-derived TCR clones in blood after radiotherapy plus ipilimumab.

Focal radiation plus CTLA-4 blockade with ipilimumab was given to patients with chemo-refractory metastatic non-small-cell lung cancer. The sample was peripheral blood, taken from a patient treated with radiotherapy plus ipilimumab. This TCR came from a human donor with non-small cell lung cancer that progressed on radiotherapy plus ipilimumab.

The CDR3 sequence: CASSLGGLGGTKNIQYF. The CDR3 DNA sequence: TGTGCCAGTAGTCTAGGGGGGCTGGGGGGCACCAAAAACATTCAGTACTTC. The chain carries TRBV19 and TRBJ2-4, with D perhaps TRBD1 or TRBD2 (6 bases each). V dropped 5 bases and J dropped 2 bases, with 19 bases sitting between them. CDR1 is LNHDA, CDR2 SQIVND, per germline (reference sequence). The CDR3 has 17 residues. Full variable domain (outside the CDR3, taken from reference TRBV19 and TRBJ2-4): DGGITQSPKYLFRKEGQNVTLSCEQNLNHDAMYWYRQDPGQGLRLIYYSQIVNDFQKGDIAEGYSVSREKKESFPLTVTSAQKNPTAFYLCASSLGGLGGTKNIQYFGAGTRLSVL.